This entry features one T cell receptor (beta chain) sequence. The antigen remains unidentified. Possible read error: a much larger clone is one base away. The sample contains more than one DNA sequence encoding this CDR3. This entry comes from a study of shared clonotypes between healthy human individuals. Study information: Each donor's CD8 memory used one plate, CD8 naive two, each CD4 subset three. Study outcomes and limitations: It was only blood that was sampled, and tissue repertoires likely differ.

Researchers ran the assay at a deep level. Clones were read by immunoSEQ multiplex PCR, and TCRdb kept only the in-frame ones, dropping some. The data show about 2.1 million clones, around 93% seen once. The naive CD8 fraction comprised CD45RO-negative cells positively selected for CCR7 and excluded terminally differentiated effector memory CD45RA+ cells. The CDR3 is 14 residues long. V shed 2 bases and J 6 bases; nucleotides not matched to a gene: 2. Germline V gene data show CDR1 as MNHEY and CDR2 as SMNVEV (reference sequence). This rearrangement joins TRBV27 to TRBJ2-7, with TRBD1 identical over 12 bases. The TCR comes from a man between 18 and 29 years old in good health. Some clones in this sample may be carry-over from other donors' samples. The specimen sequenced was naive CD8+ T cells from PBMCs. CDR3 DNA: TGTGCCAGCAGTTTAGGGACAGGGGGCTCCGAGCAGTACTTC. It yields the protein CASSLGTGGSEQYF.